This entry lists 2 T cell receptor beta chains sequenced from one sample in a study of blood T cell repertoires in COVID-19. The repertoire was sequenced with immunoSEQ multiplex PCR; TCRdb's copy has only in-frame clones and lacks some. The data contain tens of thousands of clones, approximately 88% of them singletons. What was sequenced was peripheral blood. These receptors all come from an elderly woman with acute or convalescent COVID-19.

The DNA of the CDR3 is TGTGCCAGCAGTCGACAGGGGTCCTCCTACGAGCAGTACTTC. Translating it yields CASSRQGSSYEQYF. The rearrangement uses TRBV6-5 and TRBJ2-7; 8 nucleotides line up with TRBD1. Germline loops: CDR1 MNHEY, CDR2 SVGAGI. Germline trimming cut 5 bases from V and 0 bases from J; bases unmatched to any gene: 3. CDR3 length: 14 amino acids.

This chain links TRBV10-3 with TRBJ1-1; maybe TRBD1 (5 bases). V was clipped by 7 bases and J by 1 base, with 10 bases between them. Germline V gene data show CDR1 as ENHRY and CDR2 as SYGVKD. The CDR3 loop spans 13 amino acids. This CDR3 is CAITRGQNTEAFF. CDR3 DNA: TGTGCCATCACCAGAGGACAGAACACTGAAGCTTTCTTT.